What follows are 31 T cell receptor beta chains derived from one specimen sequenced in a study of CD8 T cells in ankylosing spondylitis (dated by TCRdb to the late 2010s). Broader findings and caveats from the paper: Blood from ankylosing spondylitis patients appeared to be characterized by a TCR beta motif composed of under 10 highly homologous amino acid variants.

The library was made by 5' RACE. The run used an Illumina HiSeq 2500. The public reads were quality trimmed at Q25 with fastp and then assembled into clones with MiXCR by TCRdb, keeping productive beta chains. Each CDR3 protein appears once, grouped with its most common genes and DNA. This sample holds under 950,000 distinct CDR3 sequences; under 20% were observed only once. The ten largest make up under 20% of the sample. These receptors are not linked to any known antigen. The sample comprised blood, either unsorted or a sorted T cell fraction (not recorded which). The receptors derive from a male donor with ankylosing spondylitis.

The CDR3 nucleotides are TGTGCCAGCACCCGGCAACTAGCGGGGAAGAATGAGCAGTTCTTC. The encoded protein is CASTRQLAGKNEQFF. The genes are TRBV12-3 or TRBV12-4 and TRBJ2-1; 10 bases fit TRBD2. The J segment lost 7 bases and the V segment lost 7 bases, leaving 10 bases of the junction unmatched. This CDR3 has 15 amino acids.

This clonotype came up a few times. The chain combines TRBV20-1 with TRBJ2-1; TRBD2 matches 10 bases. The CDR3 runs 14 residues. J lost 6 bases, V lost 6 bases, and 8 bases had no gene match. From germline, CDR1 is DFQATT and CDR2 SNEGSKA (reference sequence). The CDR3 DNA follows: TGCAGTGCCATAGACGCTAGCGGGAGCAATGAGCAGTTCTTC. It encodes CSAIDASGSNEQFF.

CDR3: CASSPRTSGGTTGELFF. Here the CDR3 DNA reads TGCGCCAGCAGCCCACGGACTAGCGGGGGTACAACCGGGGAGCTGTTTTTT. The V and J genes are TRBV4-3 and TRBJ2-2, with 13 bases aligning to TRBD2. V gave up 4 bases and J gave up 5 bases; unmatched junction bases: 7. This CDR3 contains 17 residues. CDR1 and CDR2 from the germline V gene are LGHNA and YSLEER.

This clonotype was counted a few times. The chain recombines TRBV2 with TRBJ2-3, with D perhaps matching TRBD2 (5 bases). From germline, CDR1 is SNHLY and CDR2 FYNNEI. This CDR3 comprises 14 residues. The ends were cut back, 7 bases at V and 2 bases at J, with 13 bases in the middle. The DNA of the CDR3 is TGTGCCAGCACTAGTCCTAGCCCCACAGATACGCAGTATTTT. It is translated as CASTSPSPTDTQYF.

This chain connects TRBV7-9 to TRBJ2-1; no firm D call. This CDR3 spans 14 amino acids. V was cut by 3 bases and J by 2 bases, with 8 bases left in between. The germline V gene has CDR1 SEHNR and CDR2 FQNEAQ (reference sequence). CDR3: CASSFGPPYNEQFF. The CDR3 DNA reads TGTGCCAGCAGCTTCGGCCCTCCCTACAATGAGCAGTTCTTC.

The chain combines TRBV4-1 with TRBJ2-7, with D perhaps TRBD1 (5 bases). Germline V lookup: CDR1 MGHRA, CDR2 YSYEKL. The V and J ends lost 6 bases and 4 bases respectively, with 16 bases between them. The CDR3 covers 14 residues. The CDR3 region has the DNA TGCGCCAGCAGGCACTTCGAAGGGGATTACGAGCAGTACTTC. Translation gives CASRHFEGDYEQYF.

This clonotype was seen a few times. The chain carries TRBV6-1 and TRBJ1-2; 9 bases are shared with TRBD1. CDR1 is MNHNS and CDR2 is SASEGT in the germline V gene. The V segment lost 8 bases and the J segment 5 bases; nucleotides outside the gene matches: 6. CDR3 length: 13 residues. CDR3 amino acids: CASGRQGVYGYTF. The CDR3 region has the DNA TGTGCCAGCGGAAGACAGGGGGTTTATGGCTACACCTTC.

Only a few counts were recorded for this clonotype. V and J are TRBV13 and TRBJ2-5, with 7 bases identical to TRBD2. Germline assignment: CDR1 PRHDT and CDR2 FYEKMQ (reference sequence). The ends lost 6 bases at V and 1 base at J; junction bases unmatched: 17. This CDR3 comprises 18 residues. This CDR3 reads CASRRSGWRGIGQETQYF. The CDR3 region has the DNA TGTGCCAGCAGACGTTCGGGGTGGCGGGGGATCGGCCAAGAGACCCAGTACTTC.

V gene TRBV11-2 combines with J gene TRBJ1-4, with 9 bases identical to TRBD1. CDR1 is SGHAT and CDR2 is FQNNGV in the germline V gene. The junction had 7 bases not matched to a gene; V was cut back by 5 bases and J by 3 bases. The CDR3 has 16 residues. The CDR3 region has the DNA TGTGCCAGCAGCCTAGGACAGGGGAGTTCTAATGAAAAACTGTTTTTT. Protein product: CASSLGQGSSNEKLFF.

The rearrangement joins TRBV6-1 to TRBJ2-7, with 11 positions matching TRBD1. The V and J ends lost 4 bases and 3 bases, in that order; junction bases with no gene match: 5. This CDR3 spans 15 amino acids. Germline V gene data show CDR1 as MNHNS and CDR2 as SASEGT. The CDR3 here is CASSVIGTGGYEQYF. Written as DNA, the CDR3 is TGTGCCAGCAGTGTGATCGGGACAGGGGGCTACGAGCAGTACTTC.

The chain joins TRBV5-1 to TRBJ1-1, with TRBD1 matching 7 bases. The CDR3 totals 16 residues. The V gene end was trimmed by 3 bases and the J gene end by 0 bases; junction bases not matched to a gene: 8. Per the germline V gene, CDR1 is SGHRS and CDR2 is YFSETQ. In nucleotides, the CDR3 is TGCGCCAGCAGCTGGCCCGAGACAGGGCTGAACACTGAAGCTTTCTTT. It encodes CASSWPETGLNTEAFF.

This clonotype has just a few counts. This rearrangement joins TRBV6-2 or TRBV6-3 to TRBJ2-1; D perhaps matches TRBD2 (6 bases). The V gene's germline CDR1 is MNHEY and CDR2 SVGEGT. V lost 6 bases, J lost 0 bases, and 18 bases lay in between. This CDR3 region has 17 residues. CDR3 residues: CASSSGRGEGSYNEQFF. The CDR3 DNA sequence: TGTGCCAGCAGCTCGGGGCGGGGTGAGGGCTCCTACAATGAGCAGTTCTTC.

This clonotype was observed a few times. The CDR3 reads CASSRGLAGAGNEQFF. The CDR3 bases are TGCGCCAGCAGTCGAGGACTAGCGGGAGCGGGAAATGAGCAGTTCTTC. The chain recombines TRBV4-3 with TRBJ2-1; 13 nucleotides align to TRBD2. From germline, CDR1 is LGHNA and CDR2 YSLEER. CDR3 length: 16 residues. Trimming removed 6 bases from V and 7 bases from J; junction bases left unmatched: 9.

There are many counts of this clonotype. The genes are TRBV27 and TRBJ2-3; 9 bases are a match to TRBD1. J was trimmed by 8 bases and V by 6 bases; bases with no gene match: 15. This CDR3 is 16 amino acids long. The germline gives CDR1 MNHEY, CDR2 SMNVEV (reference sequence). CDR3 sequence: CASSRTGTGPLATQYF. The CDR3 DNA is TGTGCCAGCAGCCGAACCGGGACAGGGCCCCTCGCTACGCAGTATTTT.

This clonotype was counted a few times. The CDR3 DNA reads as TGTGCCAGCAGCTTGTACGGGTCGGGGGAGACCCAGTACTTC. Encoded protein: CASSLYGSGETQYF. This rearrangement joins TRBV7-8 to TRBJ2-5; the D gene is possibly TRBD2 (5 bases). The CDR3 loop spans 14 amino acids. Trimming shortened V by 3 bases and J by 5 bases, and 13 bases separated the two germline ends. Germline V CDR1 and CDR2: SGHVS, FQNEAQ.

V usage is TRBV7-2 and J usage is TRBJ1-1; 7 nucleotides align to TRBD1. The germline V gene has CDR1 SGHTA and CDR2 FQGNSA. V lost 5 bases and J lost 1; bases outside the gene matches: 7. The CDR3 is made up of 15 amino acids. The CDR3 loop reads CASSPLGQQNTEAFF. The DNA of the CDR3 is TGTGCCAGCAGCCCCCTGGGACAGCAGAACACTGAAGCTTTCTTT.

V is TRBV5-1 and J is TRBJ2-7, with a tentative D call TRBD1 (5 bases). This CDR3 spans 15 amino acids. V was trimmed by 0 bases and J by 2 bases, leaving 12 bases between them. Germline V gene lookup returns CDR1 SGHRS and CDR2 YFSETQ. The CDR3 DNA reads TGCGCCAGCAGCTTGGAGGGGCCGCGACCCTACGAGCAGTACTTC. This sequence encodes CASSLEGPRPYEQYF.

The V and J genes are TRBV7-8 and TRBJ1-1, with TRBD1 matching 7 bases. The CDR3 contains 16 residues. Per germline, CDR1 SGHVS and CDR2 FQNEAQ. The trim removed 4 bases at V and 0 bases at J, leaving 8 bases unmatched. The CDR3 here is CASSSYPGQMNTEAFF. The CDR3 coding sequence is TGTGCCAGCAGCTCCTACCCGGGACAGATGAACACTGAAGCTTTCTTT.

The CDR3 region is CASSLSPWVGNQPQHF. The CDR3 DNA is TGTGCCAGCAGTTTAAGCCCTTGGGTTGGCAATCAGCCCCAGCATTTT. The chain has TRBV28 and TRBJ1-5; D ambiguous. From germline, CDR1 is MDHEN and CDR2 SYDVKM. The CDR3 is 16 amino acids. Trimming left V 2 bases short and J 2 bases short, with 13 bases between.

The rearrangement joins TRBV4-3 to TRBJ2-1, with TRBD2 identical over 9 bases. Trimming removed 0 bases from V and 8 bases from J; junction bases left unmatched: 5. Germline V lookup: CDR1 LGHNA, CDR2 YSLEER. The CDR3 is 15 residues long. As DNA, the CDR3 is TGCGCCAGCAGCCAAGATCCTAGCGGGATTGATGAGCAGTTCTTC. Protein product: CASSQDPSGIDEQFF.

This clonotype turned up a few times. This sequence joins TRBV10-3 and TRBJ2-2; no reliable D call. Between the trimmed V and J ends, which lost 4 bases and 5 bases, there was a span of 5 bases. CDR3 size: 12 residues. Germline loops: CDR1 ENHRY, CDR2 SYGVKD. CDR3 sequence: CAISVVTGELFF. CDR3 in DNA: TGTGCCATCAGTGTCGTTACCGGGGAGCTGTTTTTT.

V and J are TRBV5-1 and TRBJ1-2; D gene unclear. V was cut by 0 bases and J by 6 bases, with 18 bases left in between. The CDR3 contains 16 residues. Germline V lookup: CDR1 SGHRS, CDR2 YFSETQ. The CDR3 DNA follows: TGCGCCAGCAGCTTGGGGTTTCCCTCCCGGTGGGATGGCTACACCTTC. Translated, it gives CASSLGFPSRWDGYTF.

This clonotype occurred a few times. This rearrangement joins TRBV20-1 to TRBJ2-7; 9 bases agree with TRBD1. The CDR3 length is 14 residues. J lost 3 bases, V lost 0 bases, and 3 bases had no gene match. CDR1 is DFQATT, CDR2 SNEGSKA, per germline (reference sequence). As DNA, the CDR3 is TGCAGTGCTAGAGAGTTGACAGGGGGCTACGAGCAGTACTTC. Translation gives CSARELTGGYEQYF.

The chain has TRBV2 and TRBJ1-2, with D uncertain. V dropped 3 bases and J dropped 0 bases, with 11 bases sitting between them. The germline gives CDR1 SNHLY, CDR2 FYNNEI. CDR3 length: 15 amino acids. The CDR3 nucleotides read TGTGCCAGCAGTGAGGTACGGTCCCCTAACTATGGCTACACCTTC. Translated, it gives CASSEVRSPNYGYTF.

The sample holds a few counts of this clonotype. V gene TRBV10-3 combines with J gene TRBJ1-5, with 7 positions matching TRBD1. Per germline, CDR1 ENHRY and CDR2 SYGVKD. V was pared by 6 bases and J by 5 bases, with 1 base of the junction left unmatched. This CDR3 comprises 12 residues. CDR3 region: CAISTGDQPQHF. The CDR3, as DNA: TGTGCCATCAGCACAGGGGATCAGCCCCAGCATTTT.

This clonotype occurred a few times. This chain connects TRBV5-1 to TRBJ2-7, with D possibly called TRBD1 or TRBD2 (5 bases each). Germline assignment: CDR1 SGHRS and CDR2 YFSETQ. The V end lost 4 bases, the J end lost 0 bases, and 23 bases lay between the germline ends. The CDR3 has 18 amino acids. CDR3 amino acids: CASSPTLPGRLPSYEQYF. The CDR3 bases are TGCGCCAGCAGCCCGACCCTGCCGGGACGCCTACCCTCCTACGAGCAGTACTTC.

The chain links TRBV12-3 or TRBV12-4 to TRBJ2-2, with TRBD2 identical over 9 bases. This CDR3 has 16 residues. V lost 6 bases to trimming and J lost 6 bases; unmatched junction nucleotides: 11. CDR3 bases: TGTGCCAGCAGACGAACTTCTGGCGGGGGGGCCGGGGAGCTGTTTTTT. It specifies CASRRTSGGGAGELFF.

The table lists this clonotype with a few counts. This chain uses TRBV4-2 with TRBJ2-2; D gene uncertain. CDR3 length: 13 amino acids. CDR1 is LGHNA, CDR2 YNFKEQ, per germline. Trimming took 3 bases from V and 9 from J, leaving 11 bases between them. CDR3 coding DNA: TGTGCCAGCAGCCAGTCTACTTTGTGGGAGCTGTTTTTT. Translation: CASSQSTLWELFF.

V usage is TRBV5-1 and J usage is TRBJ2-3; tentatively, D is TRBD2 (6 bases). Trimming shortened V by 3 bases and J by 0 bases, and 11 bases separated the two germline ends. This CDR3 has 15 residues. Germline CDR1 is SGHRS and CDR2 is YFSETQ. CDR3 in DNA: TGCGCCAGCAGCTCTGGAGCGGGTAGCACAGATACGCAGTATTTT. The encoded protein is CASSSGAGSTDTQYF.

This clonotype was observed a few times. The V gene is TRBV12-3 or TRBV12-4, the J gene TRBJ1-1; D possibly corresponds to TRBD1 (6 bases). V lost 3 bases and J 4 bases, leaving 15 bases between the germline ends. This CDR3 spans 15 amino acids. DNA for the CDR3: TGTGCCAGCAGTTTTGGTGGGGGCCGGGGCACTGAAGCTTTCTTT. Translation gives CASSFGGGRGTEAFF.

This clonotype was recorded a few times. CDR3 coding DNA: TGTGCCAGCAGCCCCTTAGTTATGAACACTGAAGCTTTCTTT. Amino acid sequence: CASSPLVMNTEAFF. V gene TRBV3-1 combines with J gene TRBJ1-1; D not certain. Trimming took off 4 bases at V and 0 bases at J, with 9 bases between the two ends. The germline V gene encodes CDR1 LGHDT and CDR2 YNNKEL (reference sequence). The CDR3 length is 14 residues.